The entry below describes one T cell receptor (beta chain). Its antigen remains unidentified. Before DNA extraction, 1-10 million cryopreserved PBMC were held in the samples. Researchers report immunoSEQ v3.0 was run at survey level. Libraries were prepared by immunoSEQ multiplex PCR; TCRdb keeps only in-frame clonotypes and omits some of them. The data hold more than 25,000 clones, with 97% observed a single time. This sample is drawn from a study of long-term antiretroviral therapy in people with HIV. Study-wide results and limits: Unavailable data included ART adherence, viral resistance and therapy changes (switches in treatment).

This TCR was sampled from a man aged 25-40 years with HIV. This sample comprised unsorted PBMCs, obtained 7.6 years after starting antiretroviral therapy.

Here the CDR3 reads CSVEQLSGRINEQFF. The CDR3 region has the DNA TGCAGCGTTGAGCAGCTCAGCGGGAGAATAAATGAGCAGTTCTTC. The rearrangement links TRBV29-1 to TRBJ2-1; 8 bases are shared with TRBD2. The germline V gene has CDR1 SQVTM and CDR2 ANQGSEA. This CDR3 is built from 15 residues. Losses at the gene ends were 3 bases for V and 7 bases for J; bases not matched to a gene: 11.